This is a list of T cell receptor beta chains from one sample in a study of cytomegalovirus exposure and HLA in healthy donors. Measured with immunoSEQ multiplex PCR; TCRdb has only the in-frame clones, and not every one. The data show 80,000 to 95,000 clones, with roughly 79% seen just once and around 1.9% held by the top ten. Sequences were obtained from PBMCs. These receptors were taken from a woman aged 30 to 39 in good health and CMV-seronegative. Each CDR3 is given with its conserved first and last residue. The D gene is left open where the match is weak. Size tells how often a clone was seen (once, few, many) or the class of an expanded clone, and some rows leave it out.

d_gene	v_gene	abundance	j_gene	CDR3aa	CDR3nt
.	TRBV27	few	TRBJ2-1	CASSLSLNNRYNEQFF	TGTGCCAGCAGTTTATCTTTGAACAACCGATACAATGAGCAGTTCTTC
TRBD2	TRBV6-5	.	TRBJ2-7	CASRGLAGSYEQYF	TGTGCCAGCAGAGGACTAGCGGGAAGCTACGAGCAGTACTTC
.	TRBV29-1	.	TRBJ2-3	CSVESDRTQYF	TGCAGCGTTGAAAGTGACAGAACGCAGTATTTT
.	TRBV5-1	once	TRBJ2-2	CASSLEQGPGELFF	TGCGCCAGCAGCTTGGAACAGGGCCCCGGGGAGCTGTTTTTT
.	TRBV30	.	TRBJ2-5	CAWSVTGVTQYF	TGTGCCTGGAGTGTAACGGGAGTGACCCAGTACTTC
TRBD2	TRBV5-1	few	TRBJ2-1	CASSHGGEQFF	TGCGCCAGCAGCCACGGGGGGGAGCAGTTCTTC
TRBD1	TRBV27	.	TRBJ1-1	CASSPLFLSGTGEAFF	TGTGCCAGCAGTCCACTTTTTCTTTCAGGGACAGGTGAAGCTTTCTTT
.	TRBV28	few	TRBJ2-5	CASRVSNRQETQYF	TGTGCCAGCAGGGTGTCGAACAGACAAGAGACCCAGTACTTC
.	TRBV27	.	TRBJ1-4	CASNYRDLKKLFF	TGTGCCAGCAATTACAGGGATCTTAAAAAACTGTTTTTT
TRBD1	TRBV4-1	.	TRBJ1-2	CASSQLWQGAPGYTF	TGCGCCAGCAGCCAACTTTGGCAGGGGGCCCCGGGCTACACCTTC
.	TRBV30	.	TRBJ2-1	CAWSVAGGSFF	.
.	TRBV7-9	.	TRBJ2-2	CASSSGLGQNTGELFF	TGTGCCAGCAGCTCGGGTTTGGGACAGAACACCGGGGAGCTGTTTTTT
TRBD1	TRBV27	.	TRBJ2-7	CASSTRPGQNSDEQYF	TGTGCCAGCAGTACTAGACCGGGACAGAACTCCGACGAGCAGTACTTC
.	TRBV9	.	TRBJ1-1	CASSVGAGALNTEAFF	TGTGCCAGCAGCGTAGGGGCAGGGGCATTGAACACTGAAGCTTTCTTT
.	TRBV19	.	TRBJ2-3	CASSIEARVHTDTQYF	TGTGCCAGTAGTATAGAGGCCAGGGTCCACACAGATACGCAGTATTTT
.	TRBV9	.	TRBJ2-5	CASSVGGQQETQYF	TGTGCCAGCAGCGTAGGCGGCCAGCAAGAGACCCAGTACTTC
.	TRBV9	once	TRBJ2-3	CASSEGLQVTDTQYF	TGTGCCAGCAGCGAGGGGCTTCAGGTCACAGATACGCAGTATTTT
TRBD1	TRBV2	.	TRBJ1-2	CASRGDSDSGYTF	TGTGCCAGCAGGGGGGACAGCGATAGTGGCTACACCTTC
TRBD2	TRBV9	.	TRBJ2-1	CASSAGLAGVYEQFF	TGTGCCAGCAGCGCAGGACTAGCGGGAGTCTATGAGCAGTTCTTC
.	TRBV4-3	few	TRBJ1-5	CASSQEEGDQPQHF	TGCGCCAGCAGCCAAGAGGAGGGAGATCAGCCCCAGCATTTT
.	TRBV5-4	.	TRBJ2-1	CASSPVLGTPPGYNEQFF	TGTGCCAGCAGCCCGGTTTTGGGGACTCCCCCTGGGTACAATGAGCAGTTCTTC
TRBD2	TRBV18	once	TRBJ2-1	CASSPRGLVRFF	TGTGCCAGCTCACCACGGGGACTAGTTCGGTTCTTC
TRBD1	TRBV4-1	.	TRBJ2-3	CASSRQGVWVGGTDTQYF	TGCGCCAGCAGCCGCCAGGGGGTTTGGGTCGGGGGCACAGATACGCAGTATTTT
TRBD2	TRBV19	.	TRBJ2-1	CASSKGLAYNEQFF	TGTGCCAGTAGTAAAGGACTAGCCTACAATGAGCAGTTCTTC
.	TRBV2	.	TRBJ2-5	CASSESNPGFGTQYF	TGTGCCAGCAGTGAATCGAATCCAGGGTTCGGGACCCAGTACTTC
.	TRBV15	.	TRBJ1-5	CATSRAGGMQPQHF	TGTGCCACCAGCAGGGCAGGAGGTATGCAGCCCCAGCATTTT
.	TRBV9	.	TRBJ1-2	CASSGTHQTGPYGYTF	TGTGCCAGCAGCGGGACCCACCAAACAGGGCCTTATGGCTACACCTTC
.	TRBV21-1	.	TRBJ2-4	CASSKARLVEKNIQYF	TGTGCCAGCAGCAAAGCGCGACTAGTAGAGAAAAACATTCAGTACTTC
TRBD1	TRBV19	.	TRBJ2-3	CASSIGTGKDTQYF	TGTGCCAGTAGTATAGGGACAGGGAAAGATACGCAGTATTTT
TRBD1	TRBV29-1	.	TRBJ1-2	CSAQGADGYTF	TGCAGCGCACAGGGGGCGGATGGCTACACCTTC
TRBD2	TRBV6-5	.	TRBJ2-7	CASSYGTSGSYEQYF	TGTGCCAGCAGTTACGGGACTAGCGGATCCTACGAGCAGTACTTC
TRBD1	TRBV19	.	TRBJ1-2	CASHYLGQNYGYTF	TGTGCCAGCCATTATCTGGGACAGAACTATGGCTACACCTTC
.	TRBV10-3	.	TRBJ2-1	CAISESTLALEQFF	TGTGCCATCAGTGAGTCGACGCTAGCGCTTGAGCAGTTCTTC
TRBD2	TRBV6-1	.	TRBJ2-2	CASSGLAATGELFF	TGTGCCAGCAGCGGACTAGCGGCCACCGGGGAGCTGTTTTTT
TRBD2	TRBV10-2	.	TRBJ2-1	CASNPGLAGRDEQFF	TGCGCCAGCAACCCGGGACTAGCGGGAAGGGATGAGCAGTTCTTC
.	TRBV7-9	.	TRBJ1-1	CASSAQGLNTEAFF	TGTGCCAGCAGCGCCCAGGGTCTGAACACTGAAGCTTTCTTT
.	TRBV9	once	TRBJ1-1	CASSAGRQPEAFF	TGTGCCAGCAGTGCAGGGAGGCAGCCTGAAGCTTTCTTT
.	TRBV6-5	few	TRBJ2-2	CASTPIVRGTGELFF	TGTGCCAGCACCCCGATAGTCCGGGGCACCGGGGAGCTGTTTTTT
.	TRBV5-6	.	TRBJ2-5	CASSLGGVGEETQYF	TGTGCCAGCAGCTTGGGAGGAGTTGGAGAAGAGACCCAGTACTTC
.	TRBV27	.	TRBJ2-3	CASSLHTQSTDTQYF	TGTGCCAGCAGTTTACATACACAGAGCACAGATACGCAGTACTTT
.	TRBV7-8	.	TRBJ1-3	CASSLGTFSGNTIYF	TGTGCCAGCAGCCTCGGGACATTCTCTGGAAACACCATATATTTT
.	TRBV5-1	.	TRBJ2-7	CASSLILGSLYEQYF	TGCGCCAGCAGCTTGATACTAGGCTCCCTCTACGAGCAGTACTTC
.	TRBV7-6	.	TRBJ2-5	CASSYGRQETQYF	TGTGCCAGCAGCTACGGGAGACAGGAGACCCAGTACTTC